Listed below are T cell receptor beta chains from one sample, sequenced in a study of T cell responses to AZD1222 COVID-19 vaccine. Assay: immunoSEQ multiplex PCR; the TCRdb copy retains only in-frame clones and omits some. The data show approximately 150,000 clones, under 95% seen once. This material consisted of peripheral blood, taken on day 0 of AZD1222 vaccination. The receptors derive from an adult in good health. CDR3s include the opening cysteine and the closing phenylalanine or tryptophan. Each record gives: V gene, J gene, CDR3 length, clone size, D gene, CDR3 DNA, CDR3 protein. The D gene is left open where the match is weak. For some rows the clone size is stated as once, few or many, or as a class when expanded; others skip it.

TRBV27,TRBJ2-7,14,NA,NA,TGTGCCAGCAGTCCCGGGACGGTCACCTACGAGCAGTACTTC,CASSPGTVTYEQYF
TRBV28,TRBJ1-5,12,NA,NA,TGTGCCATCAGGAGGGAGGGACAGCCCCAGCATTTT,CAIRREGQPQHF
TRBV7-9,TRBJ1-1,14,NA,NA,TGTGCCAGCAGCCTCACGGGTATGAACACTGAAGCTTTCTTT,CASSLTGMNTEAFF
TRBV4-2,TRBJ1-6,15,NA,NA,TGTGCCAGCAGCCAAGATGGGTCCCAGGGCGCACCCCTCCACTTT,CASSQDGSQGAPLHF
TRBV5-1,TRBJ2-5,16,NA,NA,TGCGCCAGCAGCTTGGGGGGAGCGGGTGTCCAAGAGACCCAGTACTTC,CASSLGGAGVQETQYF
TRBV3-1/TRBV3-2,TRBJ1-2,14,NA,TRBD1,TGTGCCAGCAGCCAGGCCGGGACAGCCTATGGCTACACCTTC,CASSQAGTAYGYTF
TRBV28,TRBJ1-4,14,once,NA,TGTGCCAGCAGTTTATCCAACGATAATGAAAAACTGTTTTTT,CASSLSNDNEKLFF
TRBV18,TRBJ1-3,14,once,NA,TGTGCCAGCTCACCAGGGCGCTCTGGAAACACCATATATTTT,CASSPGRSGNTIYF
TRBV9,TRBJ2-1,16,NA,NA,TGTGCCAGCAGCGTAGTGGGGGGAGGAGCAAACAATGAGCAGTTCTTC,CASSVVGGGANNEQFF
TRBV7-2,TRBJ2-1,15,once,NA,TGTGCCAGCAGCTCGGGACTTTCCGATCTGGATGAGCAGTTCTTC,CASSSGLSDLDEQFF
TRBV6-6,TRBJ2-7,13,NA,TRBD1,TGTGCCAGCAGTTACCTGGACAGGGGCGAGCAGTACTTC,CASSYLDRGEQYF
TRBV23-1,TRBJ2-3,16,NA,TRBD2,TGCGCCAGCAGTCAATTCCAGCGGGGGGGCCTAGATACGCAGTATTTT,CASSQFQRGGLDTQYF
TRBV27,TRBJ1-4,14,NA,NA,TGTGCCAGCAGTTTAAGGGGAGCTAATGAAAAACTGTTTTTT,CASSLRGANEKLFF
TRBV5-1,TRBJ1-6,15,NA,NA,TGCGCCAGCAGCGCCGACACGCGCTATAATTCACCCCTCCACTTT,CASSADTRYNSPLHF
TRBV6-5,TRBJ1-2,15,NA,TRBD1,TGTGCCAGCAGCAAGGACAGGGGAGACTGGAATGGCTACACCTTC,CASSKDRGDWNGYTF
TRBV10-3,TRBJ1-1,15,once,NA,TGTGCCATCAGTGATTTGGTCGAGGTAGGGGGAGAAGCTTTCTTT,CAISDLVEVGGEAFF
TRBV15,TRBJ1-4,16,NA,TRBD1,TGTGCCACCAGCAGATCCCCCGGGACAGAAAATGAAAAACTGTTTTTT,CATSRSPGTENEKLFF
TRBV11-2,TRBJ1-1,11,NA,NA,TGTGCCAGCAGCTTATTGGGTGAAGCTTTCTTT,CASSLLGEAFF
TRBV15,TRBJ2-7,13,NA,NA,TGTGCCACCGGGGGCGGGGGCCCCTACGAGCAGTACTTC,CATGGGGPYEQYF
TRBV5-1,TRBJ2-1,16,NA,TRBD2,TGCGCCAGCAGCTTGGCCGGGGGACTAGAGTCAGATGAGCAGTTCTTC,CASSLAGGLESDEQFF
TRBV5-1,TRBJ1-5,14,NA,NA,TGCGCCAGCAGCTTGGGTCAGGGAAAGGCAGCCCAGCATTTT,CASSLGQGKAAQHF
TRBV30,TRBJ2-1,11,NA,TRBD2,TGTGCCTGCGGACTAGCCAATGAGCAGTTCTTC,CACGLANEQFF
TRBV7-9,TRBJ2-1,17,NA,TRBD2,TGTGCCAGCAGCCCCGGCAGTAGCGGGGGGAACTACAATGAGCAGTTCTTC,CASSPGSSGGNYNEQFF
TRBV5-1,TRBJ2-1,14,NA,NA,TGCGCCAGCAGCCGGCCGACGGGATACAATGAGCAGTTCTTC,CASSRPTGYNEQFF
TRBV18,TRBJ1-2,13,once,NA,TGTGCCAGCTCACCACAGGGCTACTATGGCTACACCTTC,CASSPQGYYGYTF
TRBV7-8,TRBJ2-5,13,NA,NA,TGTGCCAGCAGCTTAGGGACCGAAGAGACCCAGTACTTC,CASSLGTEETQYF
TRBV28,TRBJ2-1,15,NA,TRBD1,TGTGCCAGCAGGCTTCGGACAGGTAGCTACAATGAGCAGTTCTTC,CASRLRTGSYNEQFF
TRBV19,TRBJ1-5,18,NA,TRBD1,TGTGCCAGTAGTATATATGGACAGGGGAGGCAGGGGGGTCAGCCCCAGCATTTT,CASSIYGQGRQGGQPQHF
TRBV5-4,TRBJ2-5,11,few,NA,TGTGCCAGCAGCTTGGAAGAGACCCAGTACTTC,CASSLEETQYF
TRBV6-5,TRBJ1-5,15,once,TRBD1,TGTGCCAGCAGTCTCGACAGGGTCAGCAATCAGCCCCAGCATTTT,CASSLDRVSNQPQHF
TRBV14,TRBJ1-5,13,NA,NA,TGTGCCAGCAGCCAAGATAGTAATCAGCCCCAGCATTTT,CASSQDSNQPQHF
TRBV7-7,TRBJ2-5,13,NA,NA,TGTGCTAGCAGCTTAGAGTTGGGAGAGACCCAGTACTTC,CASSLELGETQYF
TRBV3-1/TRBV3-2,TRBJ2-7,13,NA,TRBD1,TGTGCCAGCAGCCAAGACCCGACAGGGGAGCAGTACTTC,CASSQDPTGEQYF
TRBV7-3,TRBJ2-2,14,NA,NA,TGTGCCAGCAGCTCTGTACGGGACACCGGGGAGCTGTTTTTT,CASSSVRDTGELFF
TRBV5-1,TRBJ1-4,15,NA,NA,TGCGCCAGCAGCCTGGGCGGTGGGGCAACCGAAAAACTGTTTTTT,CASSLGGGATEKLFF
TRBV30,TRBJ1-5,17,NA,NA,TGTGCCGGAGACCGGCTGGGACACCCCGATAGCAATCAGCCCCAGCATTTT,CAGDRLGHPDSNQPQHF
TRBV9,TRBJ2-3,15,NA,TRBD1,TGTGCCAGCAGCGTAGAACAGGGGATAGCAGATACGCAGTATTTT,CASSVEQGIADTQYF
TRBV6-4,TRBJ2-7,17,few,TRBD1,TGTGCCAGCAGTGACTCTTTTCAGGGGGCGTTTTACTACGAGCAGTACTTC,CASSDSFQGAFYYEQYF
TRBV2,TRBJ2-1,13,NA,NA,TGTGCCAGCAGTCCCCCCCCCGGGAATGAGCAGTTCTTC,CASSPPPGNEQFF
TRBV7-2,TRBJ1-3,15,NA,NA,TGTGCCAGTATCCCCTGGGGGGCGCATGGAAACACCATATATTTT,CASIPWGAHGNTIYF
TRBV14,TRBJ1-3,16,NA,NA,TGTGCCAGCAGCCAAGAATTTGGGTGGTCTGGAAACACCATATATTTT,CASSQEFGWSGNTIYF
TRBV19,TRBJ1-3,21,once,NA,TGTGCCAGTAGTATAGTGTGGGGACCATCCCGGGACCGATGGCGGTGGGACACCATATATTTT,CASSIVWGPSRDRWRWDTIYF
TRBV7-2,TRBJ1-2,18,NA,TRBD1,TGTGCCAGCAACACCCCCAGGGACAGGGGGCCGGCTAACTATGGCTACACCTTC,CASNTPRDRGPANYGYTF
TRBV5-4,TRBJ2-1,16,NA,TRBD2,TGTGCCAGCAGCTTCGGGGGGGCCTTAACCTACAATGAGCAGTTCTTC,CASSFGGALTYNEQFF
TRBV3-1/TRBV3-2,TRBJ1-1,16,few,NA,TGTGCCAGCAGTCAGGGGCCCAACGCACTCAACACTGAAGCTTTCTTT,CASSQGPNALNTEAFF
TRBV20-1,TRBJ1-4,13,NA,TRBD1,TGCAGTGCTAGTGGGACAGTTAATGAAAAACTGTTTTTT,CSASGTVNEKLFF
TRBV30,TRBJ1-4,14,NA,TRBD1,TGTGCCTGGAGTCGGACAGGTCTTAATGAAAAACTGTTTTTT,CAWSRTGLNEKLFF
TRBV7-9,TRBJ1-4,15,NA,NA,TGTGCCAGCAGCCCAAGGGGGTCAACTAATGAAAAACTGTTTTTT,CASSPRGSTNEKLFF
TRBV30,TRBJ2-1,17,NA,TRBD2,TGTGCCTGGAGGGGGACTAGCGCCGACTGGGAGCACAATGAGCAGTTCTTC,CAWRGTSADWEHNEQFF
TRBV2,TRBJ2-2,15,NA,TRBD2,TGTGCCAGCAGTGAAGCGGTACTAGCGCCCGGGGAGCTGTTTTTT,CASSEAVLAPGELFF
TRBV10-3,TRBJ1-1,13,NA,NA,TGTGCCATCAGTGAATCCGGTAATCTTGAAGCTTTCTTT,CAISESGNLEAFF
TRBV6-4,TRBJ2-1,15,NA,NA,TGTGCCAGCAGCTTAACGGGAGAAGGATTTAATGAGCAGTTCTTC,CASSLTGEGFNEQFF
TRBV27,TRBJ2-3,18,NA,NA,TGTGCCAGCAGACCCGGGGCCTGGACTGAGATGGGCACAGATACGCAGTATTTT,CASRPGAWTEMGTDTQYF
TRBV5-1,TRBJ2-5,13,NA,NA,TGCGCCAGCAGAAGGACCGGAGGAGAGACCCAGTACTTC,CASRRTGGETQYF
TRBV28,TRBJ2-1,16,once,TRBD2,TGTGCCAGTCGAGGTAGCGGGAACCCCCGCGGGAATGAGCAGTTCTTC,CASRGSGNPRGNEQFF